These 3 T cell receptor beta chains were all obtained from the same sample, sequenced in a study of OX40 agonist ivuxolimab in advanced cancers. Generated by immunoSEQ multiplex PCR, the TCRdb table keeps only in-frame clones and is missing some. The sample has tens of thousands of clones; 80% to 90% are singletons. The sequenced sample was CD4+ or CD8+ T cells sorted from blood, obtained in a trial of the OX40 agonist ivuxolimab. Every receptor here comes from an adult with an advanced solid tumor such as melanoma, head and neck, liver or kidney cancer.

CDR3 loop: CAISEPGQGFYF. The CDR3 DNA reads as TGTGCCATCAGTGAGCCGGGACAGGGGTTCTACTTC. This chain links TRBV10-3 with TRBJ2-7; 10 bases match TRBD1. Looked up from germline, CDR1 is ENHRY and CDR2 is SYGVKD. The CDR3 totals 12 residues. J was trimmed by 13 bases and V by 2 bases; bases with no gene match: 5.

This clone was counted a single time. The rearrangement uses TRBV2 and TRBJ1-5; no definite D call. The CDR3 covers 15 residues. The germline CDR1 and CDR2 sequences are SNHLY and FYNNEI. Trimming cost V 6 bases and J 2 bases, with 14 bases left between them. Here the CDR3 DNA reads TGTGCCAGCAGGAAAGTTGGAGAAGGCAATCAGCCCCAGCATTTT. This sequence encodes CASRKVGEGNQPQHF.

The V gene is TRBV7-9, the J gene TRBJ1-5; 9 bases line up with TRBD1. J lost 4 bases, V lost 3 bases, and 7 bases had no gene match. This CDR3 is 16 amino acids long. CDR1 and CDR2 (germline): SEHNR, FQNEAQ (reference sequence). Here the CDR3 DNA reads TGTGCCAGCAGCTTGGGGACAGGGTTTGCGAATCAGCCCCAGCATTTT. Encoded protein: CASSLGTGFANQPQHF. Full variable domain (outside the CDR3, taken from reference TRBV7-9 and TRBJ1-5): DTGVSQNPRHKITKRGQNVTFRCDPISEHNRLYWYRQTLGQGPEFLTYFQNEAQLEKSRLLSDRFSAERPKGSFSTLEIQRTEQGDSAMYLCASSLGTGFANQPQHFGDGTRLSIL.